This T cell receptor (beta chain) derives from a study of PD-1 blockade in classical Hodgkin lymphoma. On the study more broadly: Patients were administered nivolumab (3 mg/kg intravenously) every 2 weeks.

This sample's time point: cycle 4 day 1 (C4D1), after five to seven weeks of nivolumab. All patients relapsed after autologous stem cell transplantation, and brentuximab vedotin exposure varied. The table came from immunoSEQ multiplex PCR; TCRdb's copy has only in-frame clones and leaves some out. Among tens of thousands of clones, approximately 67% were seen once, and the ten largest hold under 3%. J gave up 7 bases and V 3 bases, and 14 bases lay outside the gene matches. Per the germline V gene, CDR1 is SGHVS and CDR2 is FQNEAQ. The CDR3 covers 16 residues. The sample in question was peripheral blood mononuclear cells (PBMCs), obtained before the fourth cycle of nivolumab. The rearrangement uses TRBV7-8 and TRBJ2-7, with 8 bases matching TRBD1. The clonotype comes from a human donor with classical Hodgkin lymphoma. The CDR3 DNA reads as TGTGCCAGCAGCTTGTCCTATCAGGGGGCGCTTATGGAGCAGTACTTC. Translated, it gives CASSLSYQGALMEQYF.